One sample yielded the 26 T cell receptor beta chains listed below, sequenced in a study of T cells expressing NK-cell markers (dated by TCRdb to about 2020). Libraries were built with 5' RACE. TCRdb names Illumina HiSeq 2000 as the instrument used. TCRdb reprocessed the reads and lists each CDR3 protein sequence as a single entry, with no DNA. This sample's listing comprises 450,000 to 600,000 distinct CDR3 sequences. The ten largest account for approximately 3.6% of the sample. The sequencing input was blood T cells: a sorted CD56 or NKG2C T cell subset, CD4+ or CD8+ T cells, or bulk PBMC T cells (not recorded which). The source of these receptors is a man aged 18 to 30 in good health. Donor details come from another sample of the same person, matched by shared clones.

J is TRBJ2-3 and V is TRBV2; TCRdb indicates TRBD2, and absent DNA this call remains unverified. From germline, CDR1 is SNHLY and CDR2 FYNNEI. The CDR3 sequence is 13 residues long. Here the CDR3 reads CATEAGGPNTQYF.

The V and J genes are TRBV7-6 and TRBJ2-3; TCRdb's assignment of TRBD1 cannot be checked, as there is no DNA. This CDR3 has 16 residues. Per the germline V gene, CDR1 is SGHVS and CDR2 is FNYEAQ. The CDR3 loop reads CASSRSTQQGPDTQYF.

CDR3 protein: CATTGRSGDTQYF. The J gene is TRBJ2-3, the V gene TRBV5-1; TCRdb lists TRBD1, though no DNA is available to test this call. The CDR3 runs 13 residues. The V gene's germline CDR1 is SGHRS and CDR2 YFSETQ.

The V and J genes are TRBV28 and TRBJ2-1; TCRdb selects TRBD1, and the lack of DNA leaves this call unchecked. The CDR3 covers 16 residues. The germline V gene encodes CDR1 MDHEN and CDR2 SYDVKM. The CDR3 sequence: CASSLLTGEEHNEQFF.

J is TRBJ1-1 and V is TRBV19. Germline CDR1 reads LNHDA; CDR2 reads SQIVND (reference sequence). The CDR3 contains 13 residues. This CDR3 is CASSIQVNTEAFF.

The rearrangement links TRBV2 to TRBJ2-7; without DNA, the TCRdb call of TRBD2 cannot be checked. The CDR3 extends over 15 amino acids. The germline gives CDR1 SNHLY, CDR2 FYNNEI. This CDR3 is CASSDTGLDTYEQYF. The variable domain in full, completed from reference TRBV2 and TRBJ2-7, reads EPEVTQTPSHQVTQMGQEVILRCVPISNHLYFYWYRQILGQKVEFLVSFYNNEISEKSEIFDDQFSVERPDGSNFTLKIRSTKLEDSAMYFCASSDTGLDTYEQYFGPGTRLTVT.

The rearrangement uses TRBV7-6 and TRBJ2-5; TCRdb calls TRBD2, which cannot be checked without DNA. Per germline, CDR1 SGHVS and CDR2 FNYEAQ. The CDR3 spans 15 residues. Here the CDR3 reads CASSEREGLLETQYF.

CDR3: CASSSWTGLTNIQYF. The chain employs TRBV27 and TRBJ2-4; TCRdb outputs TRBD1, but without DNA this stays unchecked. The CDR3 spans 15 residues. Germline V gene lookup returns CDR1 MNHEY and CDR2 SMNVEV (reference sequence).

The chain uses TRBV30 and TRBJ2-1; the TCRdb D gene call, TRBD2, has no DNA to confirm it. Germline assignment: CDR1 GTSNPN and CDR2 SVGIG (reference sequence). CDR3 length: 17 amino acids. CDR3 in amino acids: CAWSGLAGQGSYNEQFF.

V gene TRBV30 combines with J gene TRBJ2-2; TCRdb selects TRBD1, and the lack of DNA leaves this call unchecked. CDR3 length: 13 residues. CDR1 and CDR2 (germline): GTSNPN, SVGIG (reference sequence). The CDR3 reads CAWRLSNTGELFF.

The CDR3 is CASKVAGPNEQFF. The genes are TRBV5-1 and TRBJ2-1; the TCRdb D gene call, TRBD2, has no DNA to confirm it. This CDR3 has 13 amino acids. CDR1 and CDR2 from the germline V gene are SGHRS and YFSETQ.

This chain's CDR3 is CSVEGRDHQETQYF. V and J are TRBV29-1 and TRBJ2-5; TCRdb's assignment of TRBD1 cannot be checked, as there is no DNA. This CDR3 spans 14 amino acids. Germline V gene data show CDR1 as SQVTM and CDR2 as ANQGSEA.

This sequence joins TRBV7-8 and TRBJ1-4; the TCRdb D gene call, TRBD1, has no DNA to confirm it. The CDR3 has 13 residues. Germline loops: CDR1 SGHVS, CDR2 FQNEAQ. CDR3 sequence: CASSFFPYEKLFF.

The chain combines TRBV6-2 or TRBV6-3 with TRBJ2-1; lacking DNA, the TRBD2 call made by TCRdb goes unchecked. CDR1 MNHEY and CDR2 SVGEGT come from the germline V gene. The CDR3 consists of 13 residues. The CDR3 protein is CASSSAVYNEQFF.

The chain links TRBV4-1 to TRBJ1-6. Germline CDR1 and CDR2: MGHRA and YSYEKL. The CDR3 extends over 12 amino acids. This chain's CDR3 is CASSQEGPPLHF.

The chain links TRBV28 to TRBJ2-1; the D call of TRBD1 rests on TCRdb alone, since no DNA is present to check it. The CDR3 has 17 amino acids. Germline values: CDR1 MDHEN, CDR2 SYDVKM. This chain's CDR3 is CASSILGQGLRNNEQFF. The full variable domain, its missing parts supplied by reference TRBV28 and TRBJ2-1, is DVKVTQSSRYLVKRTGEKVFLECVQDMDHENMFWYRQDPGLGLRLIYFSYDVKMKEKGDIPEGYSVSREKKERFSLILESASTNQTSMYLCASSILGQGLRNNEQFFGPGTRLTVL.

J is TRBJ1-1 and V is TRBV10-3. Per germline, CDR1 ENHRY and CDR2 SYGVKD. This CDR3 comprises 11 residues. The CDR3 here is CAIRREYEAFF.

The chain couples TRBV10-2 to TRBJ2-6; without DNA, the TCRdb call of TRBD1 cannot be checked. The CDR3 covers 19 residues. Germline V gene data show CDR1 as WSHSY and CDR2 as SAAADI. The CDR3 loop is CASSYTGWQGANGANVLTF.

The chain uses TRBV6-4 and TRBJ2-1; with no DNA, the TCRdb D assignment of TRBD1 cannot be verified. Germline V gene lookup returns CDR1 MRHNA and CDR2 SNTAGT. This CDR3 contains 14 residues. CDR3 sequence: CASSTGEGINEQFF.

This chain joins TRBV20-1 and TRBJ2-1. CDR1 is DFQATT, CDR2 SNEGSKA, per germline (reference sequence). CDR3 length: 16 amino acids. CDR3 in amino acids: CSARDNLAASYNEQFF.

The rearrangement links TRBV11-2 to TRBJ2-7. The V gene's germline CDR1 is SGHAT and CDR2 FQNNGV. The CDR3 runs 13 residues. CDR3 amino acids: CASSPQGTSEQYF.

The chain joins TRBV12-3 or TRBV12-4 to TRBJ2-1; without DNA, the TCRdb call of TRBD1 cannot be checked. CDR3 size: 14 residues. CDR3 residues: CASSWGATYNEQFF.

The chain carries TRBV29-1 and TRBJ1-1. Looked up from germline, CDR1 is SQVTM and CDR2 is ANQGSEA. This CDR3 comprises 14 residues. This CDR3 reads CSVRKVLEDTEAFF.

The CDR3 loop is CASSQDEVPRIGTDTQYF. The chain employs TRBV4-3 and TRBJ2-3. Germline V gene sequence: CDR1 LGHNA, CDR2 YSLEER. The CDR3 consists of 18 residues.

V usage is TRBV19 and J usage is TRBJ2-1; there is no DNA to check the TCRdb D call of TRBD2. Germline V gene sequence: CDR1 LNHDA, CDR2 SQIVND (reference sequence). The CDR3 runs to 15 residues. CDR3 sequence reads: CASSPTSGEYNEQFF. The full variable domain, completed using reference TRBV19 and TRBJ2-1, is DGGITQSPKYLFRKEGQNVTLSCEQNLNHDAMYWYRQDPGQGLRLIYYSQIVNDFQKGDIAEGYSVSREKKESFPLTVTSAQKNPTAFYLCASSPTSGEYNEQFFGPGTRLTVL.

The J gene is TRBJ2-1, the V gene TRBV7-9; with no DNA, the TCRdb D assignment of TRBD2 cannot be verified. The CDR3 sequence is 16 residues long. Germline values: CDR1 SEHNR, CDR2 FQNEAQ (reference sequence). CDR3 in amino acids: CASSPPGLAGYNEQFF.